This is a list of T cell receptor beta chains from one sample in a study of T cells in Graves' hyperthyroidism and ophthalmopathy. TCRdb redid the calling of the multiplex PCR reads with MiXCR, one entry per CDR3 protein. The data show more than 500,000 distinct CDR3 sequences, 15% to 20% seen once. The sequenced material came from blood. The receptor source for this set is a woman younger than 45 with Graves' ophthalmopathy. Each CDR3 is given with its conserved first and last residue.

v_call,j_call,cdr3_aa
TRBV7-2,TRBJ2-1,CASSLAASGSRSYNEQFF
TRBV7-9,TRBJ1-1,CASSPTGTGGRDTEAFF
TRBV20-1,TRBJ2-7,CSAREMDKYEQYF
TRBV20-1,TRBJ1-4,CSARGGGSNEKLFF
TRBV6-2/TRBV6-3,TRBJ2-1,CASSYWEGTSGSSYNEQFF
TRBV20-1,TRBJ2-7,CSARTPGTSSYEQYF
TRBV19,TRBJ1-2,CASITSGGLYWGYTF
TRBV29-1,TRBJ1-3,CSVETGSSGNTIYF
TRBV9,TRBJ2-2,CASSVMGHTGELFF
TRBV30,TRBJ2-6,CAWDQTGSSANVLTF
TRBV7-3,TRBJ1-1,CASSLGSHNTEAFF
TRBV18,TRBJ1-5,CASSPMGQGINQPQHF
TRBV20-1,TRBJ2-1,CSLQTGTASYNEQFF
TRBV6-5,TRBJ2-1,CASSYTSGMPVNEQFF
TRBV5-7,TRBJ2-7,CASSLRRGPLIYEQYF
TRBV5-1,TRBJ2-7,CASSPGWAYEQYF
TRBV11-2,TRBJ1-1,CASSPGVGGVEAFF
TRBV18,TRBJ1-3,CASSPPGRGHTIYF
TRBV7-6,TRBJ2-7,CASSLGGSGEQYF
TRBV28,TRBJ2-7,CASSLAPVNEQYF
TRBV12-3/TRBV12-4,TRBJ2-1,CASSLIGQGDNEQFF
TRBV6-1,TRBJ2-7,CASGPDSTYEQYF
TRBV28,TRBJ2-7,CAGGTGGGSSYEQYF
TRBV29-1,TRBJ2-4,CSAVGDLTEGNIQYF
TRBV10-3,TRBJ2-5,CAISDELAGGPETQYF
TRBV20-1,TRBJ1-6,CSAPGTGLLNSPLHF
TRBV7-2,TRBJ2-5,CANSCRGETQYF
TRBV29-1,TRBJ1-3,CSAVTGDPGNTIYF
TRBV6-1,TRBJ2-7,CASSPRRGHSYEQYF
TRBV20-1,TRBJ1-2,CSARAPVGTESSGYTF
TRBV14,TRBJ1-1,CASSHQGGGTEAFF
TRBV28,TRBJ2-5,CASTGSEETQYF
TRBV20-1,TRBJ2-2,CSASPQGELNTGELFF
TRBV28,TRBJ2-5,CANSSLTGTYF
TRBV7-8,TRBJ2-3,CASSLGVPHTDTQYF
TRBV9,TRBJ2-1,CASSMAGETEQFF
TRBV29-1,TRBJ2-1,CGVEDSEQFF
TRBV9,TRBJ1-1,CASSAGHRNTEAFF
TRBV27,TRBJ2-1,CASSLQGSSYNEQFF
TRBV7-2,TRBJ2-7,CASSLDGLAGSSSSYEQYF
TRBV3-1,TRBJ2-1,CASSQGRDEQFF
TRBV5-6,TRBJ1-6,CASSNLDRDNSPLHF
TRBV19,TRBJ1-1,CASSVNTEAFF
TRBV4-1,TRBJ2-7,CASSQGWGQAQEGEQYF
TRBV6-5,TRBJ1-1,CASSYQGRKTEAFF
TRBV6-1,TRBJ1-6,CASSELSDRNSPLHF
TRBV6-1,TRBJ1-5,CASSLRASRVEPQHF
TRBV12-3/TRBV12-4,TRBJ2-5,CASRRGGQETQYF
TRBV19,TRBJ1-2,CASSQSLPRDYGYTF
TRBV6-2/TRBV6-3,TRBJ2-7,CASSYSETSGRYEQYF
TRBV5-6,TRBJ2-1,CASSLGSIHSYNEQFF
TRBV19,TRBJ2-3,CASSPQLVVRTDTQYF
TRBV5-5,TRBJ2-7,CASSVTMTGMPYEQYF